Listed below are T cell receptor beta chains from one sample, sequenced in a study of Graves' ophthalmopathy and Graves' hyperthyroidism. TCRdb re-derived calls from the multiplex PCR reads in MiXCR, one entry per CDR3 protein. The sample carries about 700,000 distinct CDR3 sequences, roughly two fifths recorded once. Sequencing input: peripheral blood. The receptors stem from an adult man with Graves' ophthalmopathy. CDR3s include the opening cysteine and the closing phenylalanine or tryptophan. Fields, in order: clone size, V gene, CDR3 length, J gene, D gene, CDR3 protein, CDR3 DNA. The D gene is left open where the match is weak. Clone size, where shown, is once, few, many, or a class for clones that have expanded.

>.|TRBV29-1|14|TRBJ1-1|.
CSVEDEGVSTEAFF
TGCAGCGTTGAAGATGAGGGGGTGAGCACTGAAGCTTTCTTT
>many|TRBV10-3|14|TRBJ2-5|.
CAISADSRGETQYF
TGTGCCATCAGTGCGGACTCCCGAGGGGAGACCCAGTACTTC
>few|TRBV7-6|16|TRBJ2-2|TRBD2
CASSPTSGSYTGELFF
TGTGCCAGCAGCCCAACTAGCGGGAGTTACACCGGGGAGCTGTTTTTT
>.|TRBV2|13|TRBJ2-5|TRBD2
CASSGTSEETQYF
TGTGCCAGCAGTGGGACTAGCGAGGAGACCCAGTACTTC
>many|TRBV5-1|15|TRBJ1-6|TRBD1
CASSLPTGHNSPLHF
TGCGCCAGCAGCTTGCCGACAGGGCATAATTCACCCCTCCACTTT
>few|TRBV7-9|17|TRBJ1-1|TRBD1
CASSRHLGQGGNTEAFF
TGTGCCAGCAGCCGCCACTTGGGACAGGGAGGGAACACTGAAGCTTTCTTT
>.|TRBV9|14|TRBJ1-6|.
CASSVSASNSPLHF
TGTGCCAGCAGCGTTTCGGCCAGTAATTCACCCCTCCACTTT
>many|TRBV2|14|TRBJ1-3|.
CASNGGDSGNTIYF
TGTGCCAGCAACGGCGGGGACTCTGGAAACACCATATATTTT
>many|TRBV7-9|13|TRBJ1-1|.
CASVPSGNTEAFF
TGTGCCAGCGTCCCCTCGGGGAACACTGAAGCTTTCTTT
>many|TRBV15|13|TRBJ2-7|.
CATSALRNGEQYF
TGTGCCACCAGCGCACTTCGAAACGGCGAGCAGTACTTC
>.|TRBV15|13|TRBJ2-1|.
CATSRDRYNEQFF
TGTGCCACCAGCAGAGATAGGTACAATGAGCAGTTCTTC
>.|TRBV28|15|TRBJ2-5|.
CASRIGSGDRTAQYF
TGTGCCAGCAGGATCGGGTCAGGGGATCGGACGGCCCAGTACTTC